These T cell receptor beta chains were read from a single sample in a study of siplizumab effects on memory and regulatory T cells. Sequencing was performed with immunoSEQ multiplex PCR; in TCRdb, only in-frame clones are kept and a portion is missing. Counted here are some 100,000 clones, more than 85% occurring once; the ten biggest clones make up 6.5%. Sequencing was done on a sample of CD8+ T cells sorted from blood. The receptor source for this set is a human donor in good health. CDR3s include the opening cysteine and the closing phenylalanine or tryptophan. Each record gives: J gene, V gene, CDR3 protein.

J gene: TRBJ2-1
V gene: TRBV5-1
CDR3 protein: CASRTNRVNEQFF

J gene: TRBJ2-1
V gene: TRBV10-3
CDR3 protein: CAITRGLADYNEQFF

J gene: TRBJ2-1
V gene: TRBV19
CDR3 protein: CASTWSQSSYNEQFF

J gene: TRBJ1-3
V gene: TRBV30
CDR3 protein: CAWSWDSGNTIYF

J gene: TRBJ2-7
V gene: TRBV4-2
CDR3 protein: CASSQDRQETYEQYF

J gene: TRBJ2-1
V gene: TRBV7-9
CDR3 protein: CASSLAGTSGNEQFF

J gene: TRBJ1-1
V gene: TRBV21-1
CDR3 protein: CASSKDRAENTEAFF

J gene: TRBJ2-1
V gene: TRBV9
CDR3 protein: CASSGNNEQFF

J gene: TRBJ1-5
V gene: TRBV10-3
CDR3 protein: CAISESIGGQPQHF

J gene: TRBJ1-4
V gene: TRBV7-9
CDR3 protein: CASSAAPGQPTNEKLFF

J gene: TRBJ1-2
V gene: TRBV25-1
CDR3 protein: CASSEIGDGPHGYTF

J gene: TRBJ1-1
V gene: TRBV7-2
CDR3 protein: CASSSSSEVRVFAEAFF

J gene: TRBJ1-2
V gene: TRBV7-2
CDR3 protein: CASSPRSANYGYTF

J gene: TRBJ1-1
V gene: TRBV5-6
CDR3 protein: CASSFPQLVNTEAFF

J gene: TRBJ1-3
V gene: TRBV2
CDR3 protein: CASRGLGDAPGNTIYF

J gene: TRBJ2-5
V gene: TRBV5-6
CDR3 protein: CASSWNIEATYQETQYF

J gene: TRBJ2-1
V gene: TRBV7-2
CDR3 protein: CASSSEGNEQFF

J gene: TRBJ2-3
V gene: TRBV13
CDR3 protein: CASSLAGQGETDTQYF

J gene: TRBJ2-7
V gene: TRBV30
CDR3 protein: CAWAGTGDDEQYF

J gene: TRBJ1-1
V gene: TRBV27
CDR3 protein: CASSLSGDRGLYTEAFF

J gene: TRBJ2-3
V gene: TRBV6-1
CDR3 protein: CASSEEQGFPDTQYF

J gene: TRBJ2-5
V gene: TRBV13
CDR3 protein: CASSIDRYQETQYF

J gene: TRBJ1-6
V gene: TRBV5-4
CDR3 protein: CASSLGTGNSPLHF

J gene: TRBJ2-1
V gene: TRBV5-5
CDR3 protein: CASSLGLGFRNEQFF

J gene: TRBJ2-1
V gene: TRBV7-9
CDR3 protein: CASSSKTSDSYNEQFF

J gene: TRBJ2-6
V gene: TRBV7-3
CDR3 protein: CASSLALGAPNVLTF

J gene: TRBJ2-7
V gene: TRBV9
CDR3 protein: CASSPRDRSYEQYF

J gene: TRBJ2-5
V gene: TRBV7-7
CDR3 protein: CASSPGLAGDQETQYF

J gene: TRBJ2-3
V gene: TRBV7-8
CDR3 protein: CASSGYRGGATDTQYF

J gene: TRBJ2-2
V gene: TRBV29-1
CDR3 protein: CSVPQDLNTGELFF

J gene: TRBJ1-2
V gene: TRBV7-9
CDR3 protein: CASSLAEGYTF

J gene: TRBJ2-1
V gene: TRBV6-1
CDR3 protein: CASSASKLYNEQFF

J gene: NA
V gene: TRBV4-1
CDR3 protein: CASSQLGLEQYF

J gene: TRBJ1-2
V gene: TRBV6-5
CDR3 protein: CASSHGQLYGYTF

J gene: TRBJ2-7
V gene: TRBV27
CDR3 protein: CASSSGQGPHEQYF

J gene: TRBJ2-7
V gene: TRBV2
CDR3 protein: CASGWTETYEQYF

J gene: TRBJ2-1
V gene: TRBV7-6
CDR3 protein: CASSPLAGGKNEQFF

J gene: TRBJ2-1
V gene: TRBV30
CDR3 protein: CAWSVGNYNEQFF

J gene: TRBJ1-5
V gene: TRBV7-9
CDR3 protein: CASRQGNQPQHF

J gene: TRBJ2-1
V gene: TRBV7-3
CDR3 protein: CASSSSSYNEQFF

J gene: TRBJ2-1
V gene: TRBV4-3
CDR3 protein: CASSQEGQLAEANEQFF

J gene: TRBJ2-1
V gene: TRBV30
CDR3 protein: CAWSAVASGYRNEQFF

J gene: TRBJ1-2
V gene: TRBV27
CDR3 protein: CASSPFRATTNYGYTF

J gene: TRBJ1-6
V gene: TRBV10-3
CDR3 protein: CAISESIARNSPLHF

J gene: TRBJ2-3
V gene: TRBV10-1
CDR3 protein: CASSYGGGGSDTQYF

J gene: TRBJ2-1
V gene: TRBV5-6
CDR3 protein: CASIGLAGGREQFF

J gene: TRBJ2-7
V gene: TRBV5-4
CDR3 protein: CASSFGTSNEQYF

J gene: TRBJ1-1
V gene: TRBV5-1
CDR3 protein: CASSLFSEMNTEAFF

J gene: NA
V gene: TRBV7-9
CDR3 protein: CASRPEQGVGGEQYF

J gene: TRBJ2-2
V gene: TRBV11-3
CDR3 protein: CASSFTLNTGELFF